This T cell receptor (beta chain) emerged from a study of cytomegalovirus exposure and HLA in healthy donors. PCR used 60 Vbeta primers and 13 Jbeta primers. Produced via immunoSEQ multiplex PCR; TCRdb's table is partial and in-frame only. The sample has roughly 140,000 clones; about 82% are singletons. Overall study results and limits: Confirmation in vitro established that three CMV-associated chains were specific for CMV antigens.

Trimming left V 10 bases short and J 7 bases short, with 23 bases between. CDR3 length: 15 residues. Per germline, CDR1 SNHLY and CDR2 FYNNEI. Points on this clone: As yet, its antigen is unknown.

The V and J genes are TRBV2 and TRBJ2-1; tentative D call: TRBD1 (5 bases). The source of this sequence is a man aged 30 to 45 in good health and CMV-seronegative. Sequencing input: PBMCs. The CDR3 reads CAIKRKGVIGNEQFF. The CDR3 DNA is TGTGCCATCAAAAGAAAAGGGGTCATAGGTAATGAGCAGTTCTTC.